These 31 T cell receptor beta chains originate from one sample sequenced in a study of patients and donors after allogeneic stem cell transplantation. TCRdb reprocessed the RT-PCR reads with MiXCR, giving one entry per CDR3 protein. This sample has 400,000 to 450,000 distinct CDR3 sequences, with approximately 16% found just once. Source material: blood, either unsorted or a sorted T cell fraction (not recorded which). These receptors came from a human donor who was either an allogeneic HSCT recipient or a stem cell or donor lymphocyte infusion donor (not recorded which). It is not recorded whose cells these are; they may come from a transplant donor.

This clonotype showed up many times. The chain uses TRBV5-1 and TRBJ2-1; TRBD2 matches at 10 bases. Germline V gene data show CDR1 as SGHRS and CDR2 as YFSETQ. The CDR3 has 15 residues. The J segment lost 7 bases and the V segment lost 0 bases, leaving 4 bases of the junction unmatched. As DNA, the CDR3 is TGCGCCAGCAGCTTGGCTCTAGCGGGAGTTAATGAGCAGTTCTTC. It codes for CASSLALAGVNEQFF.

This chain's CDR3 is CASSSAGGRGLVGEQFF. The CDR3 region has the DNA TGTGCCAGCAGCTCCGCCGGTGGGCGGGGGTTAGTTGGTGAGCAGTTCTTC. The V gene is TRBV7-6, the J gene TRBJ2-1; TRBD2 matches 7 bases. Germline trimming cut 4 bases from V and 9 bases from J; bases unmatched to any gene: 18. The CDR3 has 17 residues. Germline V gene sequence: CDR1 SGHVS, CDR2 FNYEAQ.

The chain has TRBV20-1 and TRBJ2-1; the D is unclear. The germline CDR1 and CDR2 sequences are DFQATT and SNEGSKA (reference sequence). The CDR3 length is 11 residues. V was cut by 6 bases and J by 8 bases, with 11 bases left in between. CDR3 in DNA: TGCAGTGCAGCCCGCGAGGATGAGCAGTTCTTC. Protein sequence: CSAAREDEQFF.

A few counts support this clonotype. CDR3 DNA sequence: TGCAGTGCTCCCCAACCGGGGGAGCCCCAGCATTTT. It yields the protein CSAPQPGEPQHF. V and J are TRBV20-1 and TRBJ1-5; D may be TRBD1 (5 bases). The CDR3 is 12 residues long. Trimming removed 5 bases from V and 8 bases from J, with 13 bases in between. Germline V gives CDR1 DFQATT, CDR2 SNEGSKA (reference sequence).

V gene TRBV3-1 combines with J gene TRBJ1-6; D may be TRBD1 (5 bases). The CDR3 spans 16 residues. Germline CDR1 is LGHDT and CDR2 is YNNKEL (reference sequence). Trimming shortened V by 3 bases and J by 9 bases, and 18 bases separated the two germline ends. The CDR3 sequence is CASSHGFLGRGSPLHF. The CDR3 region has the DNA TGTGCCAGCAGCCATGGCTTCCTGGGGCGCGGTTCACCCCTCCACTTT.

This sequence joins TRBV6-5 and TRBJ2-5, with TRBD1 matching 8 bases. Germline V gene sequence: CDR1 MNHEY, CDR2 SVGAGI. J gave up 5 bases and V 2 bases, and 7 bases lay outside the gene matches. This CDR3 has 15 amino acids. The CDR3 sequence: CASSYGQGGGETQYF. DNA for the CDR3: TGTGCCAGCAGTTACGGACAGGGTGGAGGGGAGACCCAGTACTTC.

In its sample, this clonotype was seen a few times. This sequence joins TRBV19 and TRBJ2-7; D is perhaps TRBD1 (6 bases). The CDR3 length is 13 residues. The germline V gene encodes CDR1 LNHDA and CDR2 SQIVND (reference sequence). The germline V and J ends were trimmed by 3 bases and 6 bases, with 12 bases remaining between them. The CDR3 spells CASSMDPRGEQYF. The CDR3 nucleotides are TGTGCCAGTAGTATGGATCCCAGGGGCGAGCAGTACTTC.

This clonotype has a handful of counts. One junction end does not reproduce the germline sequence, and a read error may be involved. The chain links TRBV6-5 to TRBJ2-5, with 9 bases aligning to TRBD1. The CDR3 contains 12 residues. CDR1 is MNHEY and CDR2 is SVGAGI in the germline V gene. CDR3 sequence reads: CASSNHRDRENF. The CDR3 bases are TGTGCCAGCAGTAACCACCGGGACAGGGAGAACTTC.

This clonotype appeared many times. This chain connects TRBV7-3 to TRBJ1-1, with D unresolved. The CDR3 sequence is 14 residues long. The germline gives CDR1 SGHTA, CDR2 FQGTGA. Trimming pared 2 bases from V and 1 base from J, leaving 8 bases between. The CDR3 coding sequence is TGTGCCAGCAGCTTAGGGGTGGGGAACACTGAAGCTTTCTTT. Translation: CASSLGVGNTEAFF. Full variable domain (rest looked up from reference TRBV7-3 and TRBJ1-1): GAGVSQTPSNKVTEKGKYVELRCDPISGHTALYWYRQSLGQGPEFLIYFQGTGAADDSGLPNDRFFAVRPEGSVSTLKIQRTERGDSAVYLCASSLGVGNTEAFFGQGTRLTVV.

This clonotype has at least ten counts. The V gene is TRBV29-1, the J gene TRBJ1-2; D remains ambiguous. CDR3 length: 10 residues. The V and J ends lost 4 bases and 4 bases respectively, with 4 bases between them. Germline assignment: CDR1 SQVTM and CDR2 ANQGSEA. CDR3: CSVGRYGYTF. CDR3 DNA sequence: TGCAGCGTTGGGCGCTATGGCTACACCTTC.

The chain joins TRBV5-6 to TRBJ2-4; D is possibly TRBD1 (5 bases). From germline, CDR1 is SGHDT and CDR2 YYEEEE. V was cut by 3 bases and J by 0 bases, with 10 bases left in between. The CDR3 is 15 residues long. The CDR3 bases are TGTGCCAGCAGCTGGACACAGGTAGCCAAAAACATTCAGTACTTC. Its protein is CASSWTQVAKNIQYF.

The rearrangement uses TRBV20-1 and TRBJ2-1; no clear D gene. Trimming took off 1 base at V and 8 bases at J, with 12 bases between the two ends. The CDR3 runs 13 residues. Germline CDR1 reads DFQATT; CDR2 reads SNEGSKA (reference sequence). The DNA for the CDR3 is TGCAGTGCTAGAGCCTATTTAACGGATGAGCAGTTCTTC. Protein sequence: CSARAYLTDEQFF.

This clonotype has only a few counts. V is TRBV6-5 and J is TRBJ2-7, with TRBD2 identical over 10 bases. This CDR3 comprises 14 residues. The germline V gene has CDR1 MNHEY and CDR2 SVGAGI. The V gene end was trimmed by 2 bases and the J gene end by 7 bases; junction bases not matched to a gene: 5. Written as DNA, the CDR3 is TGTGCCAGCAGTTACCTAGCGGGAGCTGTTGAGCAGTACTTC. This codes for CASSYLAGAVEQYF.

In this sample, this clonotype turned up a few times. The chain links TRBV2 to TRBJ2-2; no definite D call. Trimming removed 7 bases from V and 0 bases from J, with 12 bases in between. The CDR3 spans 15 residues. Germline V gene sequence: CDR1 SNHLY, CDR2 FYNNEI. The CDR3 sequence: CASKGNTANTGELFF. The CDR3 nucleotides read TGTGCCAGCAAAGGGAACACCGCGAACACCGGGGAGCTGTTTTTT.

This clonotype was seen more than once but under ten times. V gene TRBV7-8 combines with J gene TRBJ1-5; unclear D gene. V was shortened by 1 base and J by 3 bases, with 13 bases between the two germline ends. CDR3 size: 16 residues. Germline V lookup: CDR1 SGHVS, CDR2 FQNEAQ. CDR3 loop: CASSLEGSLVNQPQHF. CDR3 nucleotide sequence: TGTGCCAGCAGCTTAGAGGGAAGCTTGGTCAATCAGCCCCAGCATTTT.

In its sample, this clonotype was seen a few times. V usage is TRBV20-1 and J usage is TRBJ1-6; 8 bases match TRBD1. The CDR3 contains 19 residues. Germline V lookup: CDR1 DFQATT, CDR2 SNEGSKA (reference sequence). The V and J ends lost 0 bases and 10 bases, in that order; junction bases with no gene match: 20. DNA of the CDR3: TGCAGTGCTAGAGATCCCCTAAACAGATCCGGGACAGGAGGGTCACCCCTCCACTTT. Protein sequence: CSARDPLNRSGTGGSPLHF.

This clonotype has at least ten counts. The rearrangement uses TRBV12-3 or TRBV12-4 and TRBJ2-1, with 16 bases lining up with TRBD2. The CDR3 runs 16 residues. The V segment lost 4 bases and the J segment 8 bases; nucleotides outside the gene matches: 5. CDR3 region: CASSSLGTSGRDEQFF. The CDR3 nucleotides are TGTGCCAGCAGTTCGCTTGGGACTAGCGGGAGGGATGAGCAGTTCTTC.

Here the CDR3 reads CASSPTGIRATQYF. The CDR3 nucleotides are TGTGCCAGCAGTCCGACAGGGATTAGGGCGACCCAGTACTTC. The J gene is TRBJ2-5, the V gene TRBV28; 7 bases map to TRBD1. Per germline, CDR1 MDHEN and CDR2 SYDVKM. The CDR3 is made up of 14 amino acids. J lost 7 bases, V lost 5 bases, and 10 bases had no gene match.

The chain joins TRBV15 to TRBJ2-6; D is ambiguous. Trimming left V 6 bases short and J 4 bases short, with 7 bases between. The CDR3 has 13 residues. Germline CDR1 is LNHNV and CDR2 is YYDKDF (reference sequence). The CDR3 region has the DNA TGTGCCACCAGATCCCCGGGGGCCAACGTCCTGACTTTC. Translating gives CATRSPGANVLTF.

The rearrangement links TRBV2 to TRBJ2-3; tentative D call: TRBD1 (6 bases). This CDR3 spans 13 amino acids. V lost 11 bases and J 2 bases, leaving 14 bases between the germline ends. Germline V gives CDR1 SNHLY, CDR2 FYNNEI. The CDR3 DNA reads TGTGCCGTTCAGGGGCGGTTCACAGATACGCAGTATTTT. This gives the protein CAVQGRFTDTQYF.

This clonotype was detected a few times. The chain has TRBV27 and TRBJ2-1; 9 positions match TRBD2. Germline CDR1 MNHEY, CDR2 SMNVEV (reference sequence). V shed 2 bases, J shed 8 bases, and the junction held 13 bases outside the gene matches. CDR3 size: 17 residues. The CDR3: CASSLGAAGGPSHEQFF. In DNA, the CDR3 is TGTGCCAGCAGTTTAGGGGCTGCGGGAGGGCCGTCGCATGAGCAGTTCTTC.

The V call is TRBV4-2, the J call TRBJ2-1; 7 nucleotides agree with TRBD2. V gave up 0 bases and J gave up 4 bases; unmatched junction bases: 9. Germline assignment: CDR1 LGHNA and CDR2 YNFKEQ. The CDR3 consists of 17 residues. CDR3 in amino acids: CASSQDRERGGYNEQFF. DNA of the CDR3: TGTGCCAGCAGCCAAGATCGAGAGCGGGGAGGATACAATGAGCAGTTCTTC.

The chain links TRBV20-1 to TRBJ2-5, with TRBD1 as a possible D gene (6 bases). The V and J ends lost 6 bases and 6 bases respectively, with 17 bases between them. CDR3 size: 13 residues. Germline CDR1 reads DFQATT; CDR2 reads SNEGSKA (reference sequence). The CDR3 bases are TGCAGTGCCATCACTACAGGGCGGCAGACCCAGTACTTC. Translated, it gives CSAITTGRQTQYF.

This chain connects TRBV5-1 to TRBJ1-6; TRBD1 matches at 7 bases. The length of the CDR3 is 14 residues. J was trimmed by 4 bases and V by 4 bases; bases with no gene match: 2. The germline gives CDR1 SGHRS, CDR2 YFSETQ. The CDR3, as DNA: TGCGCCAGCAGCCCGGGACAGTATAATTCACCCCTCCACTTT. Its translation is CASSPGQYNSPLHF.

V gene TRBV3-1 combines with J gene TRBJ1-1; TRBD1 is a possible D gene (6 bases). V gave up 3 bases and J gave up 1 base, with 12 bases separating them. The CDR3 runs 15 residues. Germline loops: CDR1 LGHDT, CDR2 YNNKEL (reference sequence). CDR3 sequence reads: CASSHYSGQNTEAFF. CDR3 nucleotide sequence: TGTGCCAGCAGCCACTACTCGGGACAGAACACTGAAGCTTTCTTT.

This clonotype was seen many times. CDR3 in amino acids: CASSYSTTSGVKTQYF. The DNA for the CDR3 is TGCGCCAGCAGCTATTCGACGACTAGCGGAGTAAAGACCCAGTACTTC. V and J are TRBV5-1 and TRBJ2-5; 9 nucleotides align to TRBD2. CDR1 and CDR2 (germline): SGHRS, YFSETQ. J was trimmed by 6 bases and V by 3 bases; bases with no gene match: 12. The CDR3 extends over 16 amino acids.

This clonotype showed up just a few times. The chain employs TRBV20-1 and TRBJ1-1; 10 positions agree with TRBD1. CDR3 size: 16 residues. In germline, CDR1 is DFQATT, CDR2 SNEGSKA (reference sequence). Germline trimming cut 6 bases from V and 3 bases from J; bases unmatched to any gene: 13. The chain's CDR3 is CSAVRDRGFWDTEAFF. For the CDR3, the DNA is TGCAGTGCAGTCCGGGACAGGGGTTTTTGGGACACTGAAGCTTTCTTT.

This clonotype has only a few counts. This chain joins TRBV19 and TRBJ1-1; 10 positions match TRBD1. CDR1 and CDR2 (germline): LNHDA, SQIVND (reference sequence). V was pared by 4 bases and J by 6 bases, with 11 bases of the junction left unmatched. The CDR3 extends over 16 amino acids. The CDR3 DNA sequence: TGTGCCAGTAGTACTGACAGGGGGCTACTTAGCCCTGAAGCTTTCTTT. Translation: CASSTDRGLLSPEAFF.

The J gene is TRBJ1-2, the V gene TRBV6-2 or TRBV6-3; D not resolved. V lost 2 bases and J 6 bases, leaving 10 bases between the germline ends. This CDR3 is built from 13 residues. The germline V gene encodes CDR1 MNHEY and CDR2 SVGEGT. The chain's CDR3 is CASSYKGSHGYTF. CDR3 in DNA: TGTGCCAGCAGTTACAAGGGTTCACATGGCTACACCTTC.

This chain uses TRBV20-1 with TRBJ2-1, with unresolved D. Germline CDR1 is DFQATT and CDR2 is SNEGSKA (reference sequence). The CDR3 is 11 amino acids. Trimming cost V 6 bases and J 13 bases, with 16 bases left between them. CDR3 in DNA: TGCAGTGCCACGCCCCCTGACGGACAGTTCTTC. It specifies CSATPPDGQFF.

V gene TRBV25-1 combines with J gene TRBJ2-1, with D maybe TRBD2 (6 bases). CDR3 length: 17 residues. The ends were cut back, 2 bases at V and 3 bases at J, with 17 bases in the middle. Looked up from germline, CDR1 is MGHDK and CDR2 is SYGVNS. The CDR3 DNA sequence: TGTGCCAGCAGTGAACGGGCCTCTCGCGGGAACTACAATGAGCAGTTCTTC. Translated: CASSERASRGNYNEQFF.